These 8 T cell receptor beta chains originate from one sample sequenced in a study of cytomegalovirus exposure and HLA in healthy donors. A multiplex PCR was run with 60 Vbeta primers and 13 Jbeta primers. Clones were sequenced by immunoSEQ multiplex PCR, and TCRdb holds only the in-frame ones, with some missing. The sample includes roughly 200,000 clones, 79% of them seen just once. Sequencing input: PBMCs. Receptors were obtained from a woman in her 40s in good health and CMV-seronegative.

The genes are TRBV19 and TRBJ2-1; 13 nucleotides match TRBD2. With V trimmed by 1 base and J by 6 bases, 3 bases remained unmatched. The germline V gene has CDR1 LNHDA and CDR2 SQIVND (reference sequence). The CDR3 has 16 amino acids. CDR3 sequence: CASSIGRTSGSNEQFF. CDR3 nucleotide sequence: TGTGCCAGTAGTATAGGACGGACTAGCGGGAGCAATGAGCAGTTCTTC.

J is TRBJ2-3 and V is TRBV15; 9 positions match TRBD2. From germline, CDR1 is LNHNV and CDR2 YYDKDF (reference sequence). The CDR3 length is 18 residues. Trimming took 1 base from V and 0 from J; bases not matched to a gene: 8. The DNA of the CDR3 is TGTGCCACCAGCAGAGGGGGACTAGCTACCTTGAGCACAGATACGCAGTATTTT. This encodes CATSRGGLATLSTDTQYF.

The chain joins TRBV14 to TRBJ2-1; no clear D gene. The CDR3 consists of 14 residues. V was pared by 3 bases and J by 4 bases, with 10 bases between. Germline lookup yields CDR1 SGHDN and CDR2 FVKESK. CDR3 DNA: TGTGCCAGCAGCCAGATGACTTCTTACAATGAGCAGTTCTTC. Amino acid sequence: CASSQMTSYNEQFF. Variable domain in full (rest from reference TRBV14 and TRBJ2-1): EAGVTQFPSHSVIEKGQTVTLRCDPISGHDNLYWYRRVMGKEIKFLLHFVKESKQDESGMPNNRFLAERTGGTYSTLKVQPAELEDSGVYFCASSQMTSYNEQFFGPGTRLTVL.

The chain uses TRBV5-1 and TRBJ2-7; D not resolved. V was clipped by 1 base and J by 2 bases, with 13 bases between them. Germline CDR1 SGHRS, CDR2 YFSETQ. The CDR3 sequence is 15 residues long. CDR3 nucleotide sequence: TGCGCCAGCAGCTTGTTCCCCCAGTCCACCTACGAGCAGTACTTC. It encodes CASSLFPQSTYEQYF.

The CDR3, as DNA: TGCGCCAGCAGCCAAGAAATAGGGACAGGGGTTAGAAACACCATATATTTT. Translating gives CASSQEIGTGVRNTIYF. The gene calls are TRBV4-1 and TRBJ1-3; 10 nucleotides agree with TRBD1. J gave up 5 bases and V 0 bases, and 7 bases lay outside the gene matches. CDR1 and CDR2 (germline): MGHRA, YSYEKL. CDR3 length equals 17 residues.

The CDR3 sequence is CASSLGGPGNQPQHF. The CDR3 DNA reads TGTGCCAGCAGCTTAGGGGGGCCTGGCAATCAGCCCCAGCATTTT. V and J are TRBV13 and TRBJ1-5; TRBD1 is a possible D gene (5 bases). This CDR3 spans 15 amino acids. Germline assignment: CDR1 PRHDT and CDR2 FYEKMQ (reference sequence). With 0 bases removed from V and 2 bases from J, the gap between germline ends came to 8 bases.

The chain carries TRBV25-1 and TRBJ2-7; D ambiguous. CDR1 is MGHDK and CDR2 is SYGVNS in the germline V gene. CDR3 size: 12 residues. The V end was cut by 1 base, the J end by 1 base, with 2 bases between. This CDR3 is CASSESSYEQYF. Here the CDR3 DNA reads TGTGCCAGCAGTGAATCATCCTACGAGCAGTACTTC.

The V and J genes are TRBV9 and TRBJ2-1, with 11 positions matching TRBD2. V lost 0 bases to trimming and J lost 1 base; unmatched junction nucleotides: 3. This CDR3 is built from 17 residues. CDR1 and CDR2 from the germline V gene are SGDLS and YYNGEE. The DNA for the CDR3 is TGTGCCAGCAGCGTAGGGGCTAGCGGGGGGTCCTACAATGAGCAGTTCTTC. Amino acid sequence: CASSVGASGGSYNEQFF.